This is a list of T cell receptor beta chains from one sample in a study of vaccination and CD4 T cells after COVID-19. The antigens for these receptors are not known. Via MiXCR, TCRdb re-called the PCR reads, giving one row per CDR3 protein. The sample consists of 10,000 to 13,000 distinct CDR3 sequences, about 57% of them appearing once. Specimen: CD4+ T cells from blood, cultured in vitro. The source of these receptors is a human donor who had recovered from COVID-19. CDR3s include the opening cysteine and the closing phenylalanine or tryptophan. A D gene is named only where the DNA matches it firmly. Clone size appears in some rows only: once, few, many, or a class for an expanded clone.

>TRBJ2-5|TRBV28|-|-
TGTGCCAGCAGAGGCCATTCAGGGCTCGGGCAAGAGACCCAGTACTTC
CASRGHSGLGQETQYF
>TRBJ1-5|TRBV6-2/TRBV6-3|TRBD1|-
TGTGCCAGCAGTTACTCGGGGACAGGATACAATCAGCCCCAGCATTTT
CASSYSGTGYNQPQHF
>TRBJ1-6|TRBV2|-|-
TGTGCCAGCAGTGATCGGAATTCACCCCTCCACTTT
CASSDRNSPLHF
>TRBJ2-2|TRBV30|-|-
TGTGCCTGGAGTGTGTACCTATCAGGGAACGCCGGGGAGCTGTTTTTT
CAWSVYLSGNAGELFF
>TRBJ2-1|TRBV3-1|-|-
TGTGCCAGCAGCGGACAGAAGGGGCCTGAGCAGTTCTTC
CASSGQKGPEQFF
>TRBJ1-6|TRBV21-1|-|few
TGTGCCACGCAAAGTCGACAGGAGTCTAATAATTCACCCCTCCACTTT
CATQSRQESNNSPLHF
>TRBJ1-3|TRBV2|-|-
TGTGCCAGCAGTGACTCTCGCTCTGGAAACACCATATATTTT
CASSDSRSGNTIYF
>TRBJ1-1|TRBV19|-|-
TGTGCCAGTAGTACATCCCGACTGAACACTGAAGCTTTCTTT
CASSTSRLNTEAFF
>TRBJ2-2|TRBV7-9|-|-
TGTGCCAGCACACAGCTTAACACCGGGGAGCTGTTTTTT
CASTQLNTGELFF
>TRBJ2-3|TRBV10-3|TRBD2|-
TGTGCCATCAGTGAGTCTGGGACTAGCGGGCTTCCAAACACAGATACGCAGTATTTT
CAISESGTSGLPNTDTQYF
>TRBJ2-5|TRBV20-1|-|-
TGCAGTGCGCCATTATACCAAGAGACCCAGTACTTC
CSAPLYQETQYF
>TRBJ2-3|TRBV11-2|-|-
TGTGCCAGCAGCGACACCACCGCTACGCAGTATTTT
CASSDTTATQYF
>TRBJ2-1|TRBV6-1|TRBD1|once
TGTGCCAGCAGTCAGGGACAGGGCCGATTCTACAATGAGCAGTTCTTC
CASSQGQGRFYNEQFF
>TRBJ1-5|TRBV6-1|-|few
TGTGCCAGCACGGTCGGGGGCCTCGGGGGTCAGCCCCAGCATTTT
CASTVGGLGGQPQHF
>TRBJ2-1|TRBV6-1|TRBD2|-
TGTGCCAGCAGTGAACCTAGCGGGAGTATCAATGAGCAGTTCTTC
CASSEPSGSINEQFF
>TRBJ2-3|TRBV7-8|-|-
TGTGCCAGCAGCTTAGCGCAAAACTCCTTCACAGATACGCAGTATTTT
CASSLAQNSFTDTQYF
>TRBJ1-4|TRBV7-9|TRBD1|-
TGTGCCAGCACTACAGGGGGGACTAATGAAAAACTGTTTTTT
CASTTGGTNEKLFF
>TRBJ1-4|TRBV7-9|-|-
TGTGCCAGCAGCCCGGGACTGCCTAATGAAAAACTGTTTTTT
CASSPGLPNEKLFF
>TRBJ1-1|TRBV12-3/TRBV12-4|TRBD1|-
TGTGCCAGCAGCCCTGGGGACAGGGGGAACATGAACACTGAAGCTTTCTTT
CASSPGDRGNMNTEAFF
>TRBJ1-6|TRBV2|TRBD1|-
TGTGCCAGCTCTGGACAGGGTGGCCTAAATTCACCCCTCCACTTT
CASSGQGGLNSPLHF
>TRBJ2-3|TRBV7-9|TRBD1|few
TGTGCCAGCAGCTGGACAGGGGAAGTCAGTAATACGCAGTATTTT
CASSWTGEVSNTQYF
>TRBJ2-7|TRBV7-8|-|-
TGTGCCAGCAGACCAATGGGACTCTTCTACGAGCAGTACTTC
CASRPMGLFYEQYF
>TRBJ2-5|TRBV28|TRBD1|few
TGTGCCAGCAGTCAAGGGACAGGGCGGTGGGGGACCCAGTACTTC
CASSQGTGRWGTQYF
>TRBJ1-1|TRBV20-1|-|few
TGCAGGGTGGGGGGTATACACACTGAAGCTTTCTTT
CRVGGIHTEAFF
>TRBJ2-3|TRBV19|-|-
TGTGCCAGTAGTTTTGAGGGAGTCACAGATACGCAGTATTTT
CASSFEGVTDTQYF
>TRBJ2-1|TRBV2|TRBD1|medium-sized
TGTGCCAGCAGTGACCGCGGGACAGGGACATCAGATGAGCAGTTCTTC
CASSDRGTGTSDEQFF
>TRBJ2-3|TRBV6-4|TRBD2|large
TGTGCCAGCAGTGAGCGGGAGACAGATACGCAGTATTTT
CASSERETDTQYF
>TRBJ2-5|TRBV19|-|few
TGTGCCAGTAGTGAGGCGGCCGAGACCCAGTACTTC
CASSEAAETQYF